The clone carrying this T cell receptor (beta chain) was recorded once. Authors' data handling: Reference gene primer amplification in the assay estimated nucleated cell counts. The assay was immunoSEQ multiplex PCR, and TCRdb's table has in-frame clones only and misses some. V and J calls and clone size are those listed in that table; D and trimming were worked out from the DNA. The sample lists about 100,000 clones, approximately 88% occurring once. V lost 4 bases, J lost 0 bases, and 6 bases lay in between. The germline V gene has CDR1 LGHNA and CDR2 YSLEER. The CDR3 extends over 13 amino acids. The data derive from a study of blood T cell repertoires in COVID-19. The overall study: COVID-19 samples from acute and convalescent phases originated in the United States, Italy and Spain. The analysed material was cDNA or gDNA that came from T cells, B-cell-depleted T cells, or PBMCs.

The V call is TRBV4-3, the J call TRBJ1-2; no firm D call. This TCR derives from a human donor in a cohort sampled during active COVID-19. Material for sequencing was peripheral blood. This CDR3 is CASSPGPNYGYTF. The CDR3 DNA reads TGCGCCAGCAGCCCAGGTCCTAACTATGGCTACACCTTC.